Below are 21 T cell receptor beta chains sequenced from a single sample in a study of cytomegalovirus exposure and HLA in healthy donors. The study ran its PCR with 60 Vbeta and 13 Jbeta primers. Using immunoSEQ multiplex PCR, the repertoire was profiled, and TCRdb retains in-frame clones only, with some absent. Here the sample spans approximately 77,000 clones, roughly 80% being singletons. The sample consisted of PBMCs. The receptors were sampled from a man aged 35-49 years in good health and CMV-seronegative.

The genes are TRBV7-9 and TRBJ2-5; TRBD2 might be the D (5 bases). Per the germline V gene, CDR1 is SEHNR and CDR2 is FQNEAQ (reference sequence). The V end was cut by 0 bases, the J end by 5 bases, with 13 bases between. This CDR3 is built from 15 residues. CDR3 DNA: TGTGCCAGCAGCTTAGCGCTGGCTAGCACTGAGACCCAGTACTTC. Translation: CASSLALASTETQYF.

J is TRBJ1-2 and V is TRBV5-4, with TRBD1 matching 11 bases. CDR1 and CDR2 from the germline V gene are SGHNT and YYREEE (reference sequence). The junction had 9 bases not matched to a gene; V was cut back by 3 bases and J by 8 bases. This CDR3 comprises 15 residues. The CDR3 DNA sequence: TGTGCCAGCAGCTCCGGACAGGGGGCGAATTGGGGCTACACCTTC. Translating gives CASSSGQGANWGYTF.

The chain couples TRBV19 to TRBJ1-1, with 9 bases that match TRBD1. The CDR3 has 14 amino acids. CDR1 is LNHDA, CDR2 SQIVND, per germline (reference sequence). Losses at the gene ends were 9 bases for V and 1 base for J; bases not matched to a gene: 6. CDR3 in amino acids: CASRPDRGNTEAFF. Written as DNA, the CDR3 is TGTGCCAGCCGGCCGGACAGGGGGAACACTGAAGCTTTCTTT.

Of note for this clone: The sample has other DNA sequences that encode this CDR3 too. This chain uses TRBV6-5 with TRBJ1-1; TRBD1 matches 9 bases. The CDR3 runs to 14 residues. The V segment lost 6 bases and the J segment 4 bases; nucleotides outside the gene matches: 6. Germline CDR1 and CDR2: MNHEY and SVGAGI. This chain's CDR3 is CASRRQGGSTEAFF. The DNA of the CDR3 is TGTGCCAGCAGGCGACAGGGGGGGAGCACTGAAGCTTTCTTT.

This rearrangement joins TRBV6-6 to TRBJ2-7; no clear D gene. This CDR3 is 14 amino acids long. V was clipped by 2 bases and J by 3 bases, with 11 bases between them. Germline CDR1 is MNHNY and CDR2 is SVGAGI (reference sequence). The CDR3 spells CASSYEKADYEQYF. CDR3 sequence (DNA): TGTGCCAGCAGTTACGAGAAGGCGGACTACGAGCAGTACTTC.

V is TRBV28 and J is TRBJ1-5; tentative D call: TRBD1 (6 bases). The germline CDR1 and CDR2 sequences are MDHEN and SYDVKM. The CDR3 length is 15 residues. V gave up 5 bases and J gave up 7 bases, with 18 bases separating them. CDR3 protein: CASSPLGHRDQPQHF. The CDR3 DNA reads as TGTGCCAGCAGTCCTCTGGGACACCGTGACCAGCCCCAGCATTTT.

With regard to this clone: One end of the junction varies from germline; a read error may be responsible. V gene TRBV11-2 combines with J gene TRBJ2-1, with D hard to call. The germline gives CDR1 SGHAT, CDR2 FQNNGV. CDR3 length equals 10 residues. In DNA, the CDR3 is TGTGCCAGCAGCTTAGGCCCCCAGGTCTTC. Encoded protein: CASSLGPQVF.

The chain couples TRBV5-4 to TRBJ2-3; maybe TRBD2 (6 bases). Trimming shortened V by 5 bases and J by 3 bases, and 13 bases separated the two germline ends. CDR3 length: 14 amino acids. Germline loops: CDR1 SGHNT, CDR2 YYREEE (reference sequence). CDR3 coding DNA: TGTGCCAGCAGGACTAGAAGGTCGACAGATACGCAGTATTTT. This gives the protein CASRTRRSTDTQYF.

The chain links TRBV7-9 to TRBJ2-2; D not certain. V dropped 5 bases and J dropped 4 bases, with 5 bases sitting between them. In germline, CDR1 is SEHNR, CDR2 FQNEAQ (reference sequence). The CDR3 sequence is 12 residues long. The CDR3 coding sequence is TGTGCCAGCAGCATGAGCACCGGGGAGCTGTTTTTT. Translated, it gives CASSMSTGELFF.

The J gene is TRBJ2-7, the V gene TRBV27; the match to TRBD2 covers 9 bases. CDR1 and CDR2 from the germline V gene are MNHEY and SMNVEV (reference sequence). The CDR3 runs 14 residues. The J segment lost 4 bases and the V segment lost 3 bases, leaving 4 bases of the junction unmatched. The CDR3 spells CASSFALAGYEQYF. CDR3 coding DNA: TGTGCCAGCAGTTTTGCTCTAGCGGGATACGAGCAGTACTTC.

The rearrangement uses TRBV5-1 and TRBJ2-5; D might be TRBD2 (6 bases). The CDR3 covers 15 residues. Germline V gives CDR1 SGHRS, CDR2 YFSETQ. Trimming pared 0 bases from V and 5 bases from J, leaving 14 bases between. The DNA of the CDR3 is TGCGCCAGCAGCTTGGGAGGGACTTCGGGGGAGACCCAGTACTTC. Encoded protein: CASSLGGTSGETQYF. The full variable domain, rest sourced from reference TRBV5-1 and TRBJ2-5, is KAGVTQTPRYLIKTRGQQVTLSCSPISGHRSVSWYQQTPGQGLQFLFEYFSETQRNKGNFPGRFSGRQFSNSRSEMNVSTLELGDSALYLCASSLGGTSGETQYFGPGTRLLVL.

Here the CDR3 reads CASSLTDQNNEQFF. The CDR3 coding sequence is TGTGCCAGCAGCTTGACAGACCAGAACAATGAGCAGTTCTTC. This chain links TRBV5-4 with TRBJ2-1; D is undetermined. The CDR3 is 14 residues long. The germline V gene encodes CDR1 SGHNT and CDR2 YYREEE (reference sequence). The V end lost 1 base, the J end lost 5 bases, and 10 bases lay between the germline ends.

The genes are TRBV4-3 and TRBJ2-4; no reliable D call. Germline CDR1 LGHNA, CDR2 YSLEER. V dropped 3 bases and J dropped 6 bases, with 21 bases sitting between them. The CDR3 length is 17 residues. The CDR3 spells CASSQSVPFSAGNIQYF. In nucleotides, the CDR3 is TGCGCCAGCAGCCAGTCAGTACCCTTCTCGGCAGGAAACATTCAGTACTTC.

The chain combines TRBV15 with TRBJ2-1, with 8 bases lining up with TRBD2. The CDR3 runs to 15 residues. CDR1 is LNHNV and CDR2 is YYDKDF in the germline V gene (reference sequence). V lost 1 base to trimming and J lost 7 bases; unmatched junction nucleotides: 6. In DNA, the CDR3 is TGTGCCACCAGCAGAGGAGCGGGAGAGTGGAATGAGCAGTTCTTC. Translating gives CATSRGAGEWNEQFF.

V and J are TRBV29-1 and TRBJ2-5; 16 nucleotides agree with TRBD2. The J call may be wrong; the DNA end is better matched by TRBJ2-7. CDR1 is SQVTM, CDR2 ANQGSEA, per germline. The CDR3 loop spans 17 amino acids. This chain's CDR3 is CSVLGLAGGPSTYEQYF. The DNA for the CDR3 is TGCAGCGTGCTGGGACTAGCGGGAGGGCCATCCACCTACGAGCAGTACTTC.

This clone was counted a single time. CDR3 region: CATSRPEGAGEPDTQYF. The CDR3 DNA reads TGTGCCACCAGCAGACCGGAGGGAGCGGGAGAGCCAGATACGCAGTATTTT. This chain connects TRBV15 to TRBJ2-3; TRBD2 matches 8 bases. This CDR3 is built from 17 residues. V was pared by 2 bases and J by 4 bases, with 11 bases of the junction left unmatched. Germline V gives CDR1 LNHNV, CDR2 YYDKDF (reference sequence). Filled out from reference TRBV15 and TRBJ2-3, the complete variable domain reads DAMVIQNPRYQVTQFGKPVTLSCSQTLNHNVMYWYQQKSSQAPKLLFHYYDKDFNNEADTPDNFQSRRPNTSFCFLDIRSPGLGDTAMYLCATSRPEGAGEPDTQYFGPGTRLTVL.

The CDR3 sequence: CASKSRDRGFEKLFF. The CDR3, as DNA: TGTGCCAGTAAAAGCCGGGACAGGGGCTTCGAAAAACTGTTTTTT. The V and J genes are TRBV19 and TRBJ1-4, with 10 bases aligning to TRBD1. Germline CDR1 reads LNHDA; CDR2 reads SQIVND (reference sequence). The V gene end was trimmed by 7 bases and the J gene end by 8 bases; junction bases not matched to a gene: 10. The CDR3 spans 15 residues. Complete variable domain (other parts from reference TRBV19 and TRBJ1-4): DGGITQSPKYLFRKEGQNVTLSCEQNLNHDAMYWYRQDPGQGLRLIYYSQIVNDFQKGDIAEGYSVSREKKESFPLTVTSAQKNPTAFYLCASKSRDRGFEKLFFGSGTQLSVL.

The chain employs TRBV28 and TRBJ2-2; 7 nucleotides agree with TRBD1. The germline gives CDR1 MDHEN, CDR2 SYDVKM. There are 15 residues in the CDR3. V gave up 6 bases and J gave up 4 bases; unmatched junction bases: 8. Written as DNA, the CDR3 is TGTGCCAGCAGCCCCGACAGGGAGCTCACCGGGGAGCTGTTTTTT. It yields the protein CASSPDRELTGELFF.

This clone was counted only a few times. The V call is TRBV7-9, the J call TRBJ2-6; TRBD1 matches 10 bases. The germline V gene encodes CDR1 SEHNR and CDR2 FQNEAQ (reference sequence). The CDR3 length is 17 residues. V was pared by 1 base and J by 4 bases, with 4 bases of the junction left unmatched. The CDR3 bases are TGTGCCAGCAGCTTAGGGACAGGGGGATCCGGGGCCAACGTCCTGACTTTC. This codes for CASSLGTGGSGANVLTF.

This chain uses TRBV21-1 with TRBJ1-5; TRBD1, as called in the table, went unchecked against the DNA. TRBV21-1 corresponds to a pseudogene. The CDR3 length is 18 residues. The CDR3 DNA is TGTGCCAGCAGCAAAAATTCGGGACAGTCACCCGGGGGTCAGCCCCAGCATTTT. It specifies CASSKNSGQSPGGQPQHF.

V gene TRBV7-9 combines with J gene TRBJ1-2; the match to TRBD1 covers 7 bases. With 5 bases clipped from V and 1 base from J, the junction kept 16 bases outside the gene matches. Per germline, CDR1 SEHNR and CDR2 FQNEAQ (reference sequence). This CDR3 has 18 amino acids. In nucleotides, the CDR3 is TGTGCCAGCAGCCCCCGCGGGAATAGGGACAGAAGTAACTATGGCTACACCTTC. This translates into CASSPRGNRDRSNYGYTF.